The rows below give T cell receptor beta chains drawn from one sample of a study of shared clonotypes between healthy human individuals. TCRdb's copy holds only in-frame clones and misses some; the assay was immunoSEQ multiplex PCR. The sample contains 950,000 to 1,200,000 clones, 70% to 85% of which appear only once. What was sequenced was memory CD4+ T cells from PBMCs. These TCRs come from a man younger than 35 in good health. Some clones in this sample may be carry-over from other donors' samples. The CDR3 runs from the conserved cysteine through the conserved F or W. The D gene is left open where the match is weak. Rows may omit the clone size; those that give it use once, few, many or a size class.

V gene: TRBV4-3
J gene: TRBJ2-3
clone size: few
D gene: .
CDR3 DNA: TGCGCCAGCAGCCATTATCAGGACAGATCCACAGATACGCAGTATTTT
CDR3 protein: CASSHYQDRSTDTQYF

V gene: TRBV7-2
J gene: TRBJ2-7
clone size: .
D gene: TRBD1
CDR3 DNA: TGTGCCAGCAGCGGCCAGGGACAGGGCACCGAGCAGTACTTC
CDR3 protein: CASSGQGQGTEQYF

V gene: TRBV5-1
J gene: TRBJ1-3
clone size: .
D gene: .
CDR3 DNA: TGCGCCAGCAGCGAGCTACAAAGCTCCCTAGGGGACACCATATATTTT
CDR3 protein: CASSELQSSLGDTIYF

V gene: TRBV7-2
J gene: TRBJ2-7
clone size: .
D gene: TRBD1
CDR3 DNA: TGTGCCAGCAGCTTAGCGTCCGGACAGGGCTACGAGCAGTACTTC
CDR3 protein: CASSLASGQGYEQYF

V gene: TRBV28
J gene: TRBJ2-7
clone size: .
D gene: TRBD2
CDR3 DNA: TGTGCCAGCAGACGGACTAGCGGGTCTAGCTCCTACGAGCAGTACTTC
CDR3 protein: CASRRTSGSSSYEQYF

V gene: TRBV2
J gene: TRBJ2-7
clone size: .
D gene: .
CDR3 DNA: TGTGCCAGCGGAGAGGCTAGTCAAGTGAACGAGCAGTACTTC
CDR3 protein: CASGEASQVNEQYF

V gene: TRBV27
J gene: TRBJ2-2
clone size: .
D gene: .
CDR3 DNA: TGTGCCAGCAGGTATAAGGGACGATCACGGGGCACCGGGGAGCTGTTTTTT
CDR3 protein: CASRYKGRSRGTGELFF

V gene: TRBV4-3
J gene: TRBJ2-3
clone size: once
D gene: .
CDR3 DNA: TGCGCCAGCAGCCAAGAAGCGGGCACAGATACGCAGTATTTT
CDR3 protein: CASSQEAGTDTQYF

V gene: TRBV7-3
J gene: TRBJ2-3
clone size: .
D gene: .
CDR3 DNA: TGTGCCAGCAGCTTACAGGGGCCACCTAGCACAGATACGCAGTATTTT
CDR3 protein: CASSLQGPPSTDTQYF

V gene: TRBV27
J gene: TRBJ1-1
clone size: .
D gene: .
CDR3 DNA: TGTGCCAGCAACCCCCGCCGGGGGGGCACTGAAGCTTTCTTT
CDR3 protein: CASNPRRGGTEAFF

V gene: TRBV6-5
J gene: TRBJ1-4
clone size: .
D gene: TRBD1
CDR3 DNA: TGTGCCAGCAGTGAAGACAGGGTAGTATTTTTT
CDR3 protein: CASSEDRVVFF

V gene: TRBV28
J gene: TRBJ2-1
clone size: .
D gene: .
CDR3 DNA: TGTGCCAGCAGTTCCCGTAGACAGGTCAATGAGCAGTTCTTC
CDR3 protein: CASSSRRQVNEQFF

V gene: TRBV7-2
J gene: TRBJ2-3
clone size: .
D gene: TRBD2
CDR3 DNA: TGTGCCAGCAGCGAGTATAGAACTAGCGACACAGATACGCAGTATTTT
CDR3 protein: CASSEYRTSDTDTQYF

V gene: TRBV6-4
J gene: TRBJ1-4
clone size: .
D gene: .
CDR3 DNA: TGTGCCAGCAGTGACTCAGGGGTGACTAATGAAAAACTGTTTTTT
CDR3 protein: CASSDSGVTNEKLFF

V gene: TRBV4-1
J gene: TRBJ2-3
clone size: .
D gene: .
CDR3 DNA: TGCGCCAGCAGCCCCCTAGGGGGACCCCTAACAGATACGCAGTATTTT
CDR3 protein: CASSPLGGPLTDTQYF

V gene: TRBV5-1
J gene: TRBJ2-7
clone size: .
D gene: .
CDR3 DNA: TGCGCCAGCAGCGCTGGATCCACCTACGAGCAGTACTTC
CDR3 protein: CASSAGSTYEQYF

V gene: TRBV7-2
J gene: TRBJ2-3
clone size: .
D gene: .
CDR3 DNA: TGTGCCAGCAGCTTACTGAGCACAGATACGCAGTATTTT
CDR3 protein: CASSLLSTDTQYF

V gene: TRBV7-9
J gene: TRBJ2-5
clone size: many
D gene: .
CDR3 DNA: TGTGCCAGCAGGCCGGGCAGGGCAGGAGAGACCCAGTACTTC
CDR3 protein: CASRPGRAGETQYF

V gene: TRBV6-1
J gene: TRBJ2-1
clone size: .
D gene: TRBD2
CDR3 DNA: TGTGCCAGCAGCATCGCGGGAGATGAGCAGTTCTTC
CDR3 protein: CASSIAGDEQFF

V gene: TRBV29-1
J gene: TRBJ2-3
clone size: .
D gene: .
CDR3 DNA: TGCAGCTGGCGAGGGGGTTTGGGCACAGATACGCAGTATTTT
CDR3 protein: CSWRGGLGTDTQYF

V gene: TRBV6-1
J gene: TRBJ2-7
clone size: .
D gene: .
CDR3 DNA: TGTGCCAGCAGCGTCAGCGCCTACGAGCAGTACTTC
CDR3 protein: CASSVSAYEQYF

V gene: TRBV7-9
J gene: TRBJ2-1
clone size: .
D gene: .
CDR3 DNA: TGTGCCAGCAGCCCTTTAGCCTACAATGAGCAGTTCTTC
CDR3 protein: CASSPLAYNEQFF

V gene: TRBV19
J gene: TRBJ1-2
clone size: many
D gene: .
CDR3 DNA: TGTGCCAGTAGTAGGGGGGTCGACTATGGCTACACCTTC
CDR3 protein: CASSRGVDYGYTF

V gene: TRBV5-6
J gene: TRBJ2-1
clone size: .
D gene: .
CDR3 DNA: TGTGCCAGCAGTCGCCAAGAGGTGAATGAGCAGTTCTTC
CDR3 protein: CASSRQEVNEQFF

V gene: TRBV27
J gene: TRBJ2-7
clone size: .
D gene: TRBD1
CDR3 DNA: TGTGCCAGCAGAAGAACAGGGGGCTACGAGCAGTACTTC
CDR3 protein: CASRRTGGYEQYF

V gene: TRBV7-2
J gene: TRBJ1-5
clone size: few
D gene: .
CDR3 DNA: TGTGCCAGCAGCCGGACAGTCAATCAGCCCCAGCATTTT
CDR3 protein: CASSRTVNQPQHF

V gene: TRBV18
J gene: TRBJ2-5
clone size: .
D gene: .
CDR3 DNA: TGTGCCAGCTCACCACCGGGCCTCTTGGTAGAGACCCAGTACTTC
CDR3 protein: CASSPPGLLVETQYF

V gene: TRBV4-2
J gene: TRBJ2-2
clone size: .
D gene: TRBD2
CDR3 DNA: TGTGCCAGCAGCCAGACTAGCGGGAGGCTTAGCGGGGAGCTGTTTTTT
CDR3 protein: CASSQTSGRLSGELFF

V gene: TRBV6-6
J gene: TRBJ1-2
clone size: .
D gene: .
CDR3 DNA: TGTGCCAGCAGTTACGGGCAGGTTAACTATGGCTACACCTTC
CDR3 protein: CASSYGQVNYGYTF

V gene: TRBV7-2
J gene: TRBJ2-2
clone size: .
D gene: TRBD2
CDR3 DNA: TGTGCCAGCAGCCGGGACTACCAAACGCCCGGGGAGCTGTTTTTT
CDR3 protein: CASSRDYQTPGELFF

V gene: TRBV5-4
J gene: TRBJ2-6
clone size: .
D gene: TRBD1
CDR3 DNA: TGTGCCAGCAGCCCGGACAGGGGATGGGGGGCCAACGTCCTGACTTTC
CDR3 protein: CASSPDRGWGANVLTF

V gene: TRBV6-5
J gene: TRBJ1-2
clone size: .
D gene: .
CDR3 DNA: TGTGCCAGCAGATTCTATGGCTACACCTTC
CDR3 protein: CASRFYGYTF

V gene: TRBV9
J gene: TRBJ2-3
clone size: .
D gene: .
CDR3 DNA: TGTGCCAGCAGCTCCCAAAGCGGCCGCACAGATACGCAGTATTTT
CDR3 protein: CASSSQSGRTDTQYF

V gene: TRBV11-2
J gene: TRBJ2-3
clone size: .
D gene: .
CDR3 DNA: TGTGCCAGCAGCCCCGCCGGGGCCACAGATACGCAGTATTTT
CDR3 protein: CASSPAGATDTQYF

V gene: TRBV29-1
J gene: TRBJ1-1
clone size: many
D gene: .
CDR3 DNA: TGCAGCGTTGACAGGGGGAACACTGAAGCTTTCTTT
CDR3 protein: CSVDRGNTEAFF

V gene: TRBV7-9
J gene: TRBJ1-1
clone size: few
D gene: .
CDR3 DNA: TGTGCCAGCAGCCAATTCCAGGGGAGGGCTGAAGCTTTCTTT
CDR3 protein: CASSQFQGRAEAFF

V gene: TRBV30
J gene: TRBJ1-5
clone size: .
D gene: .
CDR3 DNA: TGTGCCTGGAGTGCAGGGGTCAGTCAGCCCCAGCATTTT
CDR3 protein: CAWSAGVSQPQHF

V gene: TRBV6-5
J gene: TRBJ2-7
clone size: few
D gene: .
CDR3 DNA: TGTGCCAGCAGTTACGGGCCTCTCTACGAGCAGTACTTC
CDR3 protein: CASSYGPLYEQYF

V gene: TRBV5-4
J gene: TRBJ2-6
clone size: .
D gene: .
CDR3 DNA: TGTGCCAGCAGCTTGGCCTACGGGTCCGGGGCCAACGTCCTGACTTTT
CDR3 protein: CASSLAYGSGANVLTF

V gene: TRBV6-1
J gene: TRBJ1-1
clone size: few
D gene: .
CDR3 DNA: TGTGCCAGCAGTGAAATCTCCAGGGTTTTAGCTCGGGACACTGAAGCTTTCTTT
CDR3 protein: CASSEISRVLARDTEAFF

V gene: TRBV28
J gene: TRBJ2-1
clone size: .
D gene: TRBD1
CDR3 DNA: TGTGCCAGCAGTATACTCTCCGGGACAGGGCTTGGAAATGAGCAGTTCTTC
CDR3 protein: CASSILSGTGLGNEQFF

V gene: TRBV5-1
J gene: TRBJ1-4
clone size: .
D gene: TRBD1
CDR3 DNA: TGCGCCAGCAGCTTATCAGCCAGGGGGACGCAGACTAATGAAAAACTGTTTTTT
CDR3 protein: CASSLSARGTQTNEKLFF

V gene: TRBV11-2
J gene: TRBJ2-5
clone size: .
D gene: .
CDR3 DNA: TGTGCCAGCAGCCGACGAGCGAACTACCAAGAGACCCAGTACTTC
CDR3 protein: CASSRRANYQETQYF

V gene: TRBV7-8
J gene: TRBJ2-5
clone size: .
D gene: .
CDR3 DNA: TGTGCCAGCAGCCCCGGGCGGCCCGGGGGCCAAGAGACCCAGTACTTC
CDR3 protein: CASSPGRPGGQETQYF

V gene: TRBV2
J gene: TRBJ2-1
clone size: .
D gene: TRBD2
CDR3 DNA: TGTGCCAGCAGGGTTAGCGGGAGTGTCAGTGAGCAGTTCTTC
CDR3 protein: CASRVSGSVSEQFF

V gene: TRBV19
J gene: TRBJ1-1
clone size: .
D gene: .
CDR3 DNA: TGTGCCAGTAGTATAGGGGGAGACAACACTGAAGCTTTCTTT
CDR3 protein: CASSIGGDNTEAFF

V gene: TRBV21-1
J gene: TRBJ2-7
clone size: once
D gene: .
CDR3 DNA: TGTGCCACGTGGTCACTTTCCTACGAGCAGTACTTC
CDR3 protein: CATWSLSYEQYF

V gene: TRBV6-5
J gene: TRBJ2-4
clone size: .
D gene: TRBD2
CDR3 DNA: TGTGCCAGCAGCGGGAGGTCCAACATTCAGTACTTC
CDR3 protein: CASSGRSNIQYF

V gene: TRBV4-2
J gene: TRBJ2-7
clone size: .
D gene: .
CDR3 DNA: TGTGCCAGCAGCCAAGATAGGAGCGGAGCTACCTACGAGCAGTACTTC
CDR3 protein: CASSQDRSGATYEQYF

V gene: TRBV2
J gene: TRBJ1-5
clone size: .
D gene: TRBD1
CDR3 DNA: TGTGCCAGCAGTGAGGAGGGAACAGGGGGCTACAGTCAGCCCCAGCATTTT
CDR3 protein: CASSEEGTGGYSQPQHF

V gene: TRBV7-2
J gene: TRBJ2-5
clone size: .
D gene: .
CDR3 DNA: TGTGCCAGCAGCCGCACTTCGGGAGAGACCCAGTACTTC
CDR3 protein: CASSRTSGETQYF

V gene: TRBV27
J gene: TRBJ2-7
clone size: .
D gene: .
CDR3 DNA: TGTGCCAGCAGTTTAAGATCGGGATGGCCTGGGGAGGAGCAGTACTTC
CDR3 protein: CASSLRSGWPGEEQYF

V gene: TRBV5-1
J gene: TRBJ1-5
clone size: .
D gene: .
CDR3 DNA: TGCGCCAGCAGCCTAGAGGGGCAGCCCCAGCATTTT
CDR3 protein: CASSLEGQPQHF

V gene: TRBV6-5
J gene: TRBJ1-1
clone size: .
D gene: TRBD1
CDR3 DNA: TGTGCCAGCAGTTTTACCCCGGGACAGGGTACTGAAGCTTTCTTT
CDR3 protein: CASSFTPGQGTEAFF

V gene: TRBV7-9
J gene: TRBJ2-3
clone size: .
D gene: .
CDR3 DNA: TGTGCCAGCAGCTTAGCGGGGGAAGATACGCAGTATTTT
CDR3 protein: CASSLAGEDTQYF